This is a list of T cell receptor beta chains from one sample in a study of blood T cell repertoires in COVID-19. The method was immunoSEQ multiplex PCR; TCRdb's version includes in-frame clones alone and lacks a portion of them. Among about 76,000 clones listed, 80% to 90% were seen once. Sample: peripheral blood. The receptor source for this set is a man between 60 and 70 years old with COVID-19, enrolled during active disease. The conserved cysteine and the conserved F or W are not part of the CDR3 here. The D gene is left open where the match is weak.

J: TRBJ1-5; D: NA; V: TRBV7-9; CDR3: ASSLGIRQPQH
J: TRBJ2-3; D: NA; V: TRBV5-1; CDR3: ASSLEGDTDTQY
J: TRBJ2-1; D: TRBD1; V: TRBV7-3; CDR3: ASSLNRGSYNEQF
J: TRBJ1-3; D: NA; V: TRBV7-2; CDR3: ASSLDVGRVGNTIY
J: TRBJ2-1; D: NA; V: TRBV24-1; CDR3: ATSHPEGRDTSYNEQF
J: TRBJ2-1; D: NA; V: TRBV12-3/TRBV12-4; CDR3: ASSQKLVEQF
J: TRBJ1-3; D: NA; V: TRBV7-6; CDR3: AFGFSGPMVSTIY
J: TRBJ2-5; D: TRBD1; V: TRBV18; CDR3: ASSPGTGGEETQY
J: TRBJ2-1; D: NA; V: TRBV7-7; CDR3: ASSARLSSYNEQF
J: TRBJ2-7; D: TRBD2; V: TRBV5-1; CDR3: ASSLAGAV
J: TRBJ1-5; D: NA; V: TRBV2; CDR3: ASTTQLNQPQH
J: TRBJ1-6; D: NA; V: TRBV2; CDR3: ASSEQQSYNSPLH
J: TRBJ1-2; D: TRBD1; V: TRBV28; CDR3: ASRPQGANYGYT
J: TRBJ2-7; D: TRBD1; V: TRBV12-5; CDR3: ASGSLTGPYEQY
J: TRBJ2-3; D: NA; V: TRBV5-1; CDR3: ASSLGAGQSTDTQY
J: TRBJ2-1; D: NA; V: TRBV20-1; CDR3: SASKLALNEQF
J: TRBJ1-6; D: TRBD1; V: TRBV5-1; CDR3: ASSMGQPGLPLH
J: TRBJ2-1; D: TRBD2; V: TRBV5-1; CDR3: ASSLETSVYNEQF
J: TRBJ1-4; D: TRBD1; V: TRBV5-1; CDR3: ASSMTGDGEKLF
J: TRBJ2-7; D: TRBD1; V: TRBV25-1; CDR3: ASSTPDRTGFD
J: TRBJ1-3; D: NA; V: TRBV19; CDR3: ASSIPRSSGNTIY
J: TRBJ2-7; D: NA; V: TRBV27; CDR3: ASSLGPSYEQY
J: TRBJ2-3; D: NA; V: TRBV6-5; CDR3: ASSYSSGPSTDTQY